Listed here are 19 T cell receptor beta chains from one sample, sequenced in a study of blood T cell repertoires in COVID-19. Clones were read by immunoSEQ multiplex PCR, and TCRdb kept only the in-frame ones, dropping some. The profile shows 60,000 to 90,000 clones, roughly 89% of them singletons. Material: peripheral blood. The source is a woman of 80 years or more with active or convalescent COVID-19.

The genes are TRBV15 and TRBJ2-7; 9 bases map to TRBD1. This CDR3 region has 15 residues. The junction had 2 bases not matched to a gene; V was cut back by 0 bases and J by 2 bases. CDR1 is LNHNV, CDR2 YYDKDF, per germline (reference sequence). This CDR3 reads CATSRDRQGAYEQYF. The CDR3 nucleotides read TGTGCCACCAGCAGAGATAGACAGGGGGCCTACGAGCAGTACTTC.

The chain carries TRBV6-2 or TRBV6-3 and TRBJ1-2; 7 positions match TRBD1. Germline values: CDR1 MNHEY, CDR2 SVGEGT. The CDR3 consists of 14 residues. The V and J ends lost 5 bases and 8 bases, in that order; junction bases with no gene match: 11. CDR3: CASSPGQLIGGYTF. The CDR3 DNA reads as TGTGCCAGCAGTCCGGGACAGCTTATCGGAGGCTACACCTTC.

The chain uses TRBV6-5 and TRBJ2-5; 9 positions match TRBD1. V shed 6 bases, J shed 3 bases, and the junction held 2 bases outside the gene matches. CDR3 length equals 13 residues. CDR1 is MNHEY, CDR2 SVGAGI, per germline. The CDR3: CASRGTGKETQYF. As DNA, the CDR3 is TGTGCCAGCAGGGGGACAGGGAAAGAGACCCAGTACTTC.

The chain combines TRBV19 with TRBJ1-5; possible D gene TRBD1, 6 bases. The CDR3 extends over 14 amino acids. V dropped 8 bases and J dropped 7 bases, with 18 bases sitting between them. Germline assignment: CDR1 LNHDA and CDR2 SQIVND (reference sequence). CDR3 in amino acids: CASGSSGTRQPQHF. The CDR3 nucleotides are TGTGCCAGTGGATCCTCAGGGACACGGCAGCCCCAGCATTTT.

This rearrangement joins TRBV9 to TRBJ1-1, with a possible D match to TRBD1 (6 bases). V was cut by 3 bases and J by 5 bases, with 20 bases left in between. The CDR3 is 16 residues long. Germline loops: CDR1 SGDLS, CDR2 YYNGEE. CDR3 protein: CASSEGKDSIRTEAFF. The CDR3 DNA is TGTGCCAGCAGCGAGGGAAAGGACAGTATTAGGACTGAAGCTTTCTTT.

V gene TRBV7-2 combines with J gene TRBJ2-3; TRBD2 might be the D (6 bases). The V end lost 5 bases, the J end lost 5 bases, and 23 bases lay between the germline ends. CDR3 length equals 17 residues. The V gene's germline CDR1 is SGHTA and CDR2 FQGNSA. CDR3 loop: CASSPAGRTIRRDTQYF. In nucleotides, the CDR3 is TGTGCCAGCAGCCCCGCGGGAAGGACTATCAGGCGAGATACGCAGTATTTT.

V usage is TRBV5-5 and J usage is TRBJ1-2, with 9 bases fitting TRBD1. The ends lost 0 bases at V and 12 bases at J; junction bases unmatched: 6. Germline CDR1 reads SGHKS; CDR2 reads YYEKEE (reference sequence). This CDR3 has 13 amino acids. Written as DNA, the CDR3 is TGTGCCAGCAGCTTGGACAGGGGGCCTGGGGACACCTTC. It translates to CASSLDRGPGDTF.

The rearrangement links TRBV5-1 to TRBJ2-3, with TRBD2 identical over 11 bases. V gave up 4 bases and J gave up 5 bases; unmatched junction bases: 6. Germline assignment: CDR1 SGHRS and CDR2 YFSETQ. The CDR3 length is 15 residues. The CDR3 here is CASSVAGGKEDTQYF. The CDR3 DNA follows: TGCGCCAGCAGCGTAGCGGGAGGGAAGGAAGATACGCAGTATTTT.

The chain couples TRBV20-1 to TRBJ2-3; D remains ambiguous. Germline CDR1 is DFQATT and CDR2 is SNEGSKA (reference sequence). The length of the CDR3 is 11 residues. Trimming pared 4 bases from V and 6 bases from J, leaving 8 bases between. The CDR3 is CSAKERDTQYF. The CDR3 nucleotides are TGCAGTGCTAAGGAGCGTGATACGCAGTATTTT.

CDR3 sequence: CASSLKSVSTEAFF. The CDR3 DNA reads TGTGCCAGCAGCTTGAAAAGCGTGAGCACTGAAGCTTTCTTT. V and J are TRBV5-6 and TRBJ1-1; D is unclear. Germline CDR1 reads SGHDT; CDR2 reads YYEEEE. The CDR3 spans 14 residues. Trimming removed 1 base from V and 4 bases from J, with 11 bases in between.

The CDR3 loop is CASSLEILNTEAFF. The DNA for the CDR3 is TGTGCCAGCAGCTTAGAAATATTGAACACTGAAGCTTTCTTT. The rearrangement uses TRBV7-2 and TRBJ1-1; D gene uncertain. Germline V gives CDR1 SGHTA, CDR2 FQGNSA. The CDR3 spans 14 residues. Trimming took off 1 base at V and 0 bases at J, with 6 bases between the two ends.

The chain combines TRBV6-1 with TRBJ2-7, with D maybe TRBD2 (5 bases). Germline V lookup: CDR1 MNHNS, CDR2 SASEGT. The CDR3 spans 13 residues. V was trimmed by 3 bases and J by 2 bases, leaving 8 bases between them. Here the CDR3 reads CASSDAGPYEQYF. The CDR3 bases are TGTGCCAGCAGTGATGCGGGCCCCTACGAGCAGTACTTC.

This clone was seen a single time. The CDR3 reads CASRSPGLGTKETQYF. CDR3 bases: TGTGCCAGCAGGTCCCCGGGACTAGGCACCAAAGAGACCCAGTACTTC. The chain combines TRBV5-6 with TRBJ2-5; 8 bases agree with TRBD2. This CDR3 comprises 16 residues. The V and J ends lost 5 bases and 3 bases, in that order; junction bases with no gene match: 12. Germline V gene sequence: CDR1 SGHDT, CDR2 YYEEEE.

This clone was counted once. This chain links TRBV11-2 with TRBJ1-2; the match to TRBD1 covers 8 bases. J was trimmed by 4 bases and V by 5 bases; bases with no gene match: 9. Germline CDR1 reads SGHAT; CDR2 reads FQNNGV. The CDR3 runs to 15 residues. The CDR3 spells CASSPSTGELYGYTF. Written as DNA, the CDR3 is TGTGCCAGCAGCCCGTCGACAGGGGAACTCTATGGCTACACCTTC.

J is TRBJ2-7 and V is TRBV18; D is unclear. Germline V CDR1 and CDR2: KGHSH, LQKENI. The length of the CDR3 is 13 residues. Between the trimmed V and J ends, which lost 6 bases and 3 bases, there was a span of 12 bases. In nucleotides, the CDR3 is TGTGCCAGCTCGCGGTTCTCCCTCTACGAGCAGTACTTC. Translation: CASSRFSLYEQYF.

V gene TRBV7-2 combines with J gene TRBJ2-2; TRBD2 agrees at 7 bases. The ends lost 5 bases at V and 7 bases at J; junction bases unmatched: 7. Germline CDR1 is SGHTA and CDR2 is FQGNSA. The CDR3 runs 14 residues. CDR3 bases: TGTGCCAGCAGCCAAGGGACTATCCTCGGGGAGCTGTTTTTT. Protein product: CASSQGTILGELFF.

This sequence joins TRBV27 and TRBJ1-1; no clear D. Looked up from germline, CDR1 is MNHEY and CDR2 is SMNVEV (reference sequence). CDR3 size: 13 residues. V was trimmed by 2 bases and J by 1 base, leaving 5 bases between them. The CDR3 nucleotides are TGTGCCAGCAGTTTAACGAGGAACACTGAAGCTTTCTTT. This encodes CASSLTRNTEAFF.

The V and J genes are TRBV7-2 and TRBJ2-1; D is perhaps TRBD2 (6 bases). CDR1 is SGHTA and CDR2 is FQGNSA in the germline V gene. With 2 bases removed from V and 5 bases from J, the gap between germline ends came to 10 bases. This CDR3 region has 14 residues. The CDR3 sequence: CASSLRAGNNEQFF. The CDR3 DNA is TGTGCCAGCAGCTTACGGGCGGGAAACAATGAGCAGTTCTTC.

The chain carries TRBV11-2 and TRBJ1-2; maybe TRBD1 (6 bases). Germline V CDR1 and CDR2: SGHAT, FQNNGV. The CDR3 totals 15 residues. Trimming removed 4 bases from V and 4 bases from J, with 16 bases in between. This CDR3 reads CASSSSSGGLYGYTF. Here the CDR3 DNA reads TGTGCCAGCAGCTCATCCTCGGGGGGGCTCTATGGCTACACCTTC. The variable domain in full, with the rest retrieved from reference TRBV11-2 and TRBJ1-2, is EAGVAQSPRYKIIEKRQSVAFWCNPISGHATLYWYQQILGQGPKLLIQFQNNGVVDDSQLPKDRFSAERLKGVDSTLKIQPAKLEDSAVYLCASSSSSGGLYGYTFGSGTRLTVV.